The clone carrying this T cell receptor beta chain was detected only a few times. Building of the TCR beta libraries involved iRepertoire HTBI primers and Arm-PCR of CDR3 regions. TCRdb redid the calling of the multiplex PCR reads with MiXCR, one entry per CDR3 protein. The table records hundreds of thousands of distinct CDR3 sequences, under 25% of them present only once. The data derive from a study of regulatory T cells in long-lasting Graves disease. Time point here: persistent/refractory GD, antithyroid drugs over 5 years with positive TRAb. PBMCs were the source of the RNA used for TCR sequencing. This CDR3 has 15 residues. Looked up from germline, CDR1 is GTSNPN and CDR2 is SVGIG (reference sequence). V was pared by 2 bases and J by 4 bases, with 15 bases between.

Sequencing was performed on peripheral blood mononuclear cells (PBMCs), taken when the disease was refractory, from a patient treated with antithyroid drugs. The receptor was isolated from a female donor with Graves disease. The chain joins TRBV30 to TRBJ1-5; D is ambiguous. CDR3 amino acids: CAWSQPLWENQPQHF. CDR3 nucleotides: TGTGCCTGGAGTCAACCCCTATGGGAGAATCAGCCCCAGCATTTT.